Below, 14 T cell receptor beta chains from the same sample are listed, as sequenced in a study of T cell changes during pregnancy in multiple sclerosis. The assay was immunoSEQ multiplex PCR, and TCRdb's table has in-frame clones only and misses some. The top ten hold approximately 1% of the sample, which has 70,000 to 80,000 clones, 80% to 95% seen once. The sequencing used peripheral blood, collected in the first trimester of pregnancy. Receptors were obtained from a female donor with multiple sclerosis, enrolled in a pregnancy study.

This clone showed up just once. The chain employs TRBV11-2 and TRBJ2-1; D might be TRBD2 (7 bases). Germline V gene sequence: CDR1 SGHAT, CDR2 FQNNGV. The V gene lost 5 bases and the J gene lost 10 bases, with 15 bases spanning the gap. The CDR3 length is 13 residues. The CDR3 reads CASSGQRGAEQFF. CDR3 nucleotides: TGTGCCAGCAGCGGTCAACGGGGGGCCGAGCAGTTCTTC. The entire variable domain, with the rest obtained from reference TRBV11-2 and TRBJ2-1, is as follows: EAGVAQSPRYKIIEKRQSVAFWCNPISGHATLYWYQQILGQGPKLLIQFQNNGVVDDSQLPKDRFSAERLKGVDSTLKIQPAKLEDSAVYLCASSGQRGAEQFFGPGTRLTVL.

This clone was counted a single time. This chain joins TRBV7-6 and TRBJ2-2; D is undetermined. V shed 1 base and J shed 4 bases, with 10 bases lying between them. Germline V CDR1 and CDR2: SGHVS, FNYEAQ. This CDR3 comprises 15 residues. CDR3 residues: CASSLVASRTGELFF. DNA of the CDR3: TGTGCCAGCAGCTTAGTTGCAAGCCGCACCGGGGAGCTGTTTTTT.

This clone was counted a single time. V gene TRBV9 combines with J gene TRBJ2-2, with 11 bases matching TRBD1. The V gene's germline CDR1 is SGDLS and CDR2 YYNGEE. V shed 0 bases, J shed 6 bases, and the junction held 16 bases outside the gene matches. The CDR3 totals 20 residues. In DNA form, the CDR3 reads TGTGCCAGCAGCGTAGAGCAGAGGAAAAGGGGGGACAGGGGGGCCGGGGAGCTGTTTTTT. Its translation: CASSVEQRKRGDRGAGELFF. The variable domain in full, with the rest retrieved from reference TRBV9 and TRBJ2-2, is DSGVTQTPKHLITATGQRVTLRCSPRSGDLSVYWYQQSLDQGLQFLIQYYNGEERAKGNILERFSAQQFPDLHSELNLSSLELGDSALYFCASSVEQRKRGDRGAGELFFGEGSRLTVL.

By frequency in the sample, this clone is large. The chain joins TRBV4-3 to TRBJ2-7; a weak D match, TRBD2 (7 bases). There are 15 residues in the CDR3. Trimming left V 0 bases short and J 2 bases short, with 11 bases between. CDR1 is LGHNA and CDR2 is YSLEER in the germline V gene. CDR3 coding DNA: TGCGCCAGCAGCCAAGAATCGGGGGGCGCCTACGAGCAGTACTTC. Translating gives CASSQESGGAYEQYF.

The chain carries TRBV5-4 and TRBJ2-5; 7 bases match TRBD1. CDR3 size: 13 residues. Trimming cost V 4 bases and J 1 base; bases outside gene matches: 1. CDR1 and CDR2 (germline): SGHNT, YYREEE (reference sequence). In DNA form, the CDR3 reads TGTGCCAGCAGCGACAGGGTCCAAGAGACCCAGTACTTC. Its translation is CASSDRVQETQYF.

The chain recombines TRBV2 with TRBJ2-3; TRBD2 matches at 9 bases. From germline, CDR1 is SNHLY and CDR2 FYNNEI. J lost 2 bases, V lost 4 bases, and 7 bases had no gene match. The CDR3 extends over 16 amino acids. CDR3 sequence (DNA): TGTGCCAGCAGTGGAGCGGGACTAGCCCTCACAGATACGCAGTATTTT. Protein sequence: CASSGAGLALTDTQYF.

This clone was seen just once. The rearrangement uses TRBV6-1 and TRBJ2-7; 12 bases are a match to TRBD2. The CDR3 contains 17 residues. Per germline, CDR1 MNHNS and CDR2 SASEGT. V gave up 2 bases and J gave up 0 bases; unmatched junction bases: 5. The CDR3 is CASSESLAGGTSYEQYF. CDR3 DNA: TGTGCCAGCAGTGAATCACTAGCGGGGGGTACCTCCTACGAGCAGTACTTC.

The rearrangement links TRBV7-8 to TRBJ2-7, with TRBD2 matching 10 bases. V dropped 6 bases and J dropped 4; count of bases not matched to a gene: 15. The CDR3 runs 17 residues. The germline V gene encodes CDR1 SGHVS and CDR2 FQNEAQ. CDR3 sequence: CASSPVGLAGVGYEQYF. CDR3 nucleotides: TGTGCCAGCAGTCCCGTCGGTCTAGCGGGAGTCGGTTACGAGCAGTACTTC.

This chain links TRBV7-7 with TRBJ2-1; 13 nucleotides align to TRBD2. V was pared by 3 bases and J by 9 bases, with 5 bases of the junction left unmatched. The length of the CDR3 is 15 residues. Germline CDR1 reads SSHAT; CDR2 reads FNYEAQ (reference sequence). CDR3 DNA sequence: TGTGCCAGCAGCTTCGGACTAGCGGGAGCTGGTGAGCAGTTCTTC. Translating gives CASSFGLAGAGEQFF.

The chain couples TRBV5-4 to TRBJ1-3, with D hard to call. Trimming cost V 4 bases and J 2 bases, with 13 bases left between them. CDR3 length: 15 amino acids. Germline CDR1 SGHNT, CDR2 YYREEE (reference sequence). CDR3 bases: TGTGCCAGCAGCCGAGGGTCGGGTACTGGAAACACCATATATTTT. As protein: CASSRGSGTGNTIYF. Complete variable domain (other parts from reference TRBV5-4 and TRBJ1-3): ETGVTQSPTHLIKTRGQQVTLRCSSQSGHNTVSWYQQALGQGPQFIFQYYREEENGRGNFPPRFSGLQFPNYSSELNVNALELDDSALYLCASSRGSGTGNTIYFGEGSWLTVV.

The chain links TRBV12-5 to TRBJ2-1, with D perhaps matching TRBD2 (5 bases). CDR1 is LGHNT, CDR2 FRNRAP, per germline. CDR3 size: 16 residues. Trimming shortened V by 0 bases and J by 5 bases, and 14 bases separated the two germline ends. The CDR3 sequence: CASGLVQGWGDNEQFF. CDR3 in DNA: TGTGCTAGTGGTTTGGTTCAAGGATGGGGAGACAATGAGCAGTTCTTC.

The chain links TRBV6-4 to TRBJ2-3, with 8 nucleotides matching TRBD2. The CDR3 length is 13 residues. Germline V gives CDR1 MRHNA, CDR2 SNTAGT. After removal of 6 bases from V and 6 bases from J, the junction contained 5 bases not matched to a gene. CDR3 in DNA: TGTGCCAGCAGCCCCCCGGGAGGGGATACGCAGTATTTT. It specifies CASSPPGGDTQYF.

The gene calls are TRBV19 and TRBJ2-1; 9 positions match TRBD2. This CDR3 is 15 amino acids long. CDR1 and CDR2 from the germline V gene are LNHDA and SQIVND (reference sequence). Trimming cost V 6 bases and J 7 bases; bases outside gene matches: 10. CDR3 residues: CASRDSGGYANEQFF. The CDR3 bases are TGTGCCAGTAGGGACAGCGGGGGGTATGCGAATGAGCAGTTCTTC.

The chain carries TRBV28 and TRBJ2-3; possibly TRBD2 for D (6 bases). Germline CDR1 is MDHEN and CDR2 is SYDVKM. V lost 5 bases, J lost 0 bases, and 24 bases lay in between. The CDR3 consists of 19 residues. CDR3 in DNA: TGTGCCAGCAGTCGGGCTTGGCCGGGAGCTTTCAATAGCACAGATACGCAGTATTTT. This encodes CASSRAWPGAFNSTDTQYF.